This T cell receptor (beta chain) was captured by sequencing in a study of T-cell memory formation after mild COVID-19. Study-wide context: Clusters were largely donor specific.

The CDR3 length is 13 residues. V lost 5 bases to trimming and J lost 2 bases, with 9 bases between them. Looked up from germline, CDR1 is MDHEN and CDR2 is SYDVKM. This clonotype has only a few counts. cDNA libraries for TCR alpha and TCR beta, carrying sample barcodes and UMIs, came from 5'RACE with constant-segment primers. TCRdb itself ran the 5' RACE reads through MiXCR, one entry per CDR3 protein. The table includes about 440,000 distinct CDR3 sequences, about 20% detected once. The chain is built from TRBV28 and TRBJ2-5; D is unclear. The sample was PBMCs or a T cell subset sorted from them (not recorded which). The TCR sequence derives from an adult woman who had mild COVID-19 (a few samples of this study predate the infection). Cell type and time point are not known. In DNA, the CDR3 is TGTGCCAGCAGTACCCCACCTCAAGAGACCCAGTACTTC. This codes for CASSTPPQETQYF.